This TCR beta chain was captured in a study of shared clonotypes between healthy human individuals (dated by TCRdb to between 2020 and 2021). Turning to the overall study: A couple of women and three men aged 18 to 49 years were included in the cohort. Blood TCR repertoires of roughly five healthy adults were deeply sequenced to estimate repertoire size and the extent of clonotype sharing between individuals. Between about 0.94 and 8.9 billion PBMCs per donor were obtained by leukapheresis. Per donor, three plates each were used for CD4 naive and CD4 memory, two for CD8 naive, and one for CD8 memory. To increase sequencing depth and limit assay-specific biases, TCR repertoire library preparation and sequencing were carried out by different laboratories using diverse techniques. The study at large found these results: Naive subsets generally had larger estimated clonotype richness than memory subsets did. Higher generation probabilities were observed for clonotypes shared by all four sorted-subset donors than for non-shared clonotypes. About 5% of naive CD4, around 3.6% of naive CD8, about 2.1% of memory CD4, and around 0.4% of memory CD8 clonotypes were shared across several donors. Based on pairwise subsampling, the degree of clonotype sharing among donors was expected to be affected by sequencing depth. The genetic and exposure-history diversity represented was limited by the small number of donors. Incomplete sequencing was indicated by rarefaction of sorted-subset datasets, despite the large sequencing depth. Sampling was restricted to blood, and TCR repertoires in tissue are likely to differ from TCR repertoires in blood.

Using the deep immunoSEQ assay, multiplex PCR amplified TCR CDR3 regions from genomic DNA. Genomic DNA extracted from each cell subset was distributed evenly over all wells of several immunoSEQ 96-well plates, and each plate served as one replicate. For sorted subsets, each replicate PCR was loaded with roughly 0.2 ug genomic DNA, equivalent to roughly 30,000 T cell genomes. Purified libraries were quantified with a Qubit 3.0 fluorometer, sized on a Bioanalyzer 2100, and re-quantified with the KAPA Library Quantification kit. A separate single-read 150-cycle Illumina NextSeq 550 flow cell was used to sequence each immunoSEQ 96-well plate. In the original analysis: Because the immunoSEQ output included only junctional sequences and no quality scores, the filtering could not be the same as the filtering used for full-length reads. To assign V/J genes and CDR3, sequences were annotated using PyIR, a Python wrapper for IgBLAST v1.9, with IMGT germline references. Reads with weak V/J assignments (E-value above 1e-6), missing CDR3, stop codons, out-of-frame junctions, or ambiguous translated residues were removed. V3J clonotypes were defined as sequences sharing the same inferred V gene, J gene, and CDR3 amino acid sequence. The percentage overlap between two repertoires was calculated by dividing the number of shared unique clonotypes by the size of the smaller repertoire. RTK rarefaction, the Chao1 estimator, and Recon v2.1 estimates of unobserved clonotypes were used to assess repertoire richness. Generation probabilities were computed with OLGA for all TCRbeta clonotypes obtained by the gDNA method from four donors. Entries here come from immuneACCESS through TCRdb and include only in-frame sequences with V and J called. Some clones fail to appear in such tables; in the studies checked, an unresolved V gene covers under half of the shortfall, and the cause of the remainder is unknown. That table gives V, J and clone size, and the DNA gave D and trimming. This sample has some 2,500,000 clones in its table, and approximately 90% of those were observed once. 0.37% of the sample comes from the top ten.

Donors were healthy HIV-negative adults with no recently reported acute infections or vaccinations. Every donor was a Caucasian adult residing in Nashville, Tennessee, USA. CD4+ T cells were enriched by magnetic negative selection, after which naive cells were positively selected on CD45RA and the negative fraction was taken as the memory subset. Blood was obtained by leukapheresis, after which PBMCs were separated by Ficoll-Histopaque density gradient centrifugation and cryopreserved in liquid nitrogen vapor phase. Analytical flow cytometry was used to check the purity and quantity of each magnetically sorted T cell population. Genomic DNA was isolated from each sorted fraction and quantified by UV absorbance on a Nanodrop 2000c. Note on this clone: Its antigen is unknown. The input lacks base qualities; no much larger clone sits a single base away.

The CDR3 covers 15 residues, taking in both the cysteine and the phenylalanine. Only the CDR3 part of the read is kept: 45 bases, read in frame from the first base. V loses 3 bases at its end and J loses 2 bases; junction bases beyond the gene matches: 1. The germline V gene (reference sequence) yields SGHNT for CDR1 and YYREEE for CDR2. Sequenced input: naive CD4+ T cells from PBMCs. The sample's cell subset or site label, in plain terms: CD45RA+ positively selected. The receptor's source is a man aged 18 to 29 in good health. Some clones in this sample may be carry-over from other donors' samples. The sequence links TRBV5-4 to TRBJ2-3; 12 bases in between match TRBD2. The CDR3 protein sequence reads: CASSWTSGVTDTQYF. The DNA is TGTGCCAGCAGCTGGACTAGCGGGGTCACAGATACGCAGTATTTT.